This record looks at one T cell receptor (beta chain) sequence and its context. Its cognate antigen is unknown. The data stem from a study of beta chain features in type 1 diabetes. General study points: In the patient group, naive, central memory and Treg TCRB repertoires seemed more alike than in the healthy donor group. TCRB CDR3 length was moderately but significantly reduced in all four CD4+ subsets of Type 1 diabetes patients.

Every donor had blood drawn once into heparin, around 120 mL on average. Purities in excess of 95% were seen in all sorted populations. The sequenced template was cDNA made from the entire isolated RNA. The table came from immunoSEQ multiplex PCR; TCRdb's copy has only in-frame clones and leaves some out. The sample contains some 350,000 clones, around an eighth of which appear only once. This CDR3 has 15 amino acids. The J segment lost 2 bases and the V segment lost 5 bases, leaving 9 bases of the junction unmatched. Germline-derived CDR1 and CDR2 are SGHTA and FQGNSA. This sequence joins TRBV7-2 and TRBJ2-7, with 7 bases matching TRBD1. Sequencing used naive CD4+ T cells from blood. This TCR was recovered from a woman between 18 and 29 years old with type 1 diabetes. This CDR3 reads CASSRTRTGAYEQYF. Here the CDR3 DNA reads TGTGCCAGCAGCCGCACCCGAACAGGGGCCTACGAGCAGTACTTC.